The present T cell receptor (beta chain) was sequenced within a study of T cell responses to AZD1222 COVID-19 vaccine. Overall study findings and caveats: At baseline, just a handful of AZD1222 recipients tested seropositive. Spike-spanning, vaccine-associated CD4 TCRs were dominant at 160-218 and 743-854. Spike-specific TCR depth and breadth grew after two AZD1222 doses.

The V end was cut by 1 base, the J end by 5 bases, with 12 bases between. In germline, CDR1 is SGHRS, CDR2 YFSETQ. The length of the CDR3 is 14 residues. About this clone: Its antigen is not known.

Produced via immunoSEQ multiplex PCR; TCRdb's table is partial and in-frame only. Of approximately 130,000 clones listed, about nine tenths are singletons. The specimen was peripheral blood, collected on day 0 of AZD1222 vaccination. The genes are TRBV5-1 and TRBJ1-1, with TRBD1 as a possible D gene (5 bases). This receptor was taken from an adult in good health. The DNA for the CDR3 is TGCGCCAGCAGCTTGTCGTGGGGGGGAACTGAAGCTTTCTTT. This translates into CASSLSWGGTEAFF.